These 28 T cell receptor beta chains originate from one sample sequenced in a study of blood T cell repertoires in COVID-19. The assay was immunoSEQ multiplex PCR, and TCRdb's table has in-frame clones only and misses some. Of nearly 70,000 clones in the sample, over 75% were seen once. The sample consisted of peripheral blood. Receptor source: a man aged 40-49 years with COVID-19, enrolled during active disease.

In its sample, this clone was seen once. The J gene is TRBJ1-6, the V gene TRBV30; 8 positions agree with TRBD1. The CDR3 contains 13 residues. V gave up 5 bases and J gave up 12 bases; unmatched junction bases: 9. Germline CDR1 reads GTSNPN; CDR2 reads SVGIG (reference sequence). CDR3 DNA sequence: TGTGCCTGGGGACCGGGACAGGTCCAACCCCTCCACTTT. It yields the protein CAWGPGQVQPLHF. The full variable domain, in which reference TRBV30 and TRBJ1-6 provide the parts outside the CDR3, is SQTIHQWPATLVQPVGSPLSLECTVEGTSNPNLYWYRQAAGRGLQLLFYSVGIGQISSEVPQNLSASRPQDRQFILSSKKLLLSDSGFYLCAWGPGQVQPLHFGNGTRLTVT.

CDR3 coding DNA: TGTGCCAGCAGCTGGGGGGTTAATCAGCCCCAGCATTTT. Encoded protein: CASSWGVNQPQHF. V usage is TRBV5-4 and J usage is TRBJ1-5; tentatively, D is TRBD1 (5 bases). Trimming shortened V by 3 bases and J by 4 bases, and 8 bases separated the two germline ends. Germline CDR1 and CDR2: SGHNT and YYREEE (reference sequence). The CDR3 loop spans 13 amino acids.

The chain joins TRBV4-1 to TRBJ1-2; D is unclear. In germline, CDR1 is MGHRA, CDR2 YSYEKL. The CDR3 runs 16 residues. The V end lost 3 bases, the J end lost 4 bases, and 18 bases lay between the germline ends. CDR3 coding DNA: TGCGCCAGCAGCCAGGTGCCGGGAGAAAAACTCTATGGCTACACCTTC. Its protein product is CASSQVPGEKLYGYTF.

This chain uses TRBV11-1 with TRBJ2-2; 10 bases agree with TRBD2. The CDR3 is made up of 14 amino acids. The trim removed 8 bases at V and 5 bases at J, leaving 5 bases unmatched. From germline, CDR1 is SGHAT and CDR2 FQDESV (reference sequence). Here the CDR3 DNA reads TGTGCCAGCTTGGCTAGCGGGGGAACCGGGGAGCTGTTTTTT. Its translation is CASLASGGTGELFF.

J is TRBJ1-2 and V is TRBV2; 7 bases agree with TRBD1. CDR1 SNHLY and CDR2 FYNNEI come from the germline V gene. Unmatched junction bases numbered 17, after V lost 8 bases and J lost 8 bases. The CDR3 length is 15 residues. The CDR3 region has the DNA TGTGCCAGCGGAAAAGCGGACAGGCTCGAGTGGGGCTACACCTTC. Its translation: CASGKADRLEWGYTF.

This sequence joins TRBV5-1 and TRBJ1-1; 10 bases match TRBD1. The CDR3 has 17 amino acids. The trim removed 4 bases at V and 1 base at J, leaving 10 bases unmatched. CDR1 and CDR2 from the germline V gene are SGHRS and YFSETQ. The CDR3 nucleotides read TGCGCCAGCAGCGCGGGGGACAGGGGCCTACAGAACACTGAAGCTTTCTTT. Amino acid sequence: CASSAGDRGLQNTEAFF.

This sequence joins TRBV15 and TRBJ1-5; D gene unclear. Trimming stripped 0 bases from V and 0 bases from J, with 12 bases between. This CDR3 has 17 residues. The germline CDR1 and CDR2 sequences are LNHNV and YYDKDF (reference sequence). The CDR3 DNA follows: TGTGCCACCAGCAGAGACATAGGAGGTAGTAGCAATCAGCCCCAGCATTTT. Its protein product is CATSRDIGGSSNQPQHF. Supplemented by reference TRBV15 and TRBJ1-5, the full variable domain reads DAMVIQNPRYQVTQFGKPVTLSCSQTLNHNVMYWYQQKSSQAPKLLFHYYDKDFNNEADTPDNFQSRRPNTSFCFLDIRSPGLGDTAMYLCATSRDIGGSSNQPQHFGDGTRLSIL.

This clone has a single count. This sequence joins TRBV27 and TRBJ1-1; the D gene is possibly TRBD1 (6 bases). The CDR3 has 14 residues. The V and J ends lost 6 bases and 3 bases respectively, with 14 bases between them. Per germline, CDR1 MNHEY and CDR2 SMNVEV (reference sequence). The CDR3 DNA reads TGTGCCAGCAGACCGACAGGCTATTACACTGAAGCTTTCTTT. Amino acids: CASRPTGYYTEAFF.

The rearrangement links TRBV18 to TRBJ2-7; a weak D match, TRBD2 (5 bases). The germline CDR1 and CDR2 sequences are KGHSH and LQKENI. The CDR3 is 13 residues long. V was cut by 3 bases and J by 7 bases, with 13 bases left in between. CDR3 sequence reads: CASSPSPDWEQYF. The CDR3 DNA is TGTGCCAGCTCACCCTCCCCGGACTGGGAGCAGTACTTC.

This clone was detected only a few times. V gene TRBV6-1 combines with J gene TRBJ1-6, with D perhaps TRBD1 (5 bases). Trimming stripped 2 bases from V and 8 bases from J, with 13 bases between. From germline, CDR1 is MNHNS and CDR2 SASEGT. This CDR3 region has 15 residues. CDR3 nucleotide sequence: TGTGCCAGCAGTGAATCTCAGGGATGGGATTCACCCCTCCACTTT. It codes for CASSESQGWDSPLHF.

The V gene is TRBV5-6, the J gene TRBJ1-2; D may be TRBD1 (5 bases). Germline V gene data show CDR1 as SGHDT and CDR2 as YYEEEE. Trimming cost V 3 bases and J 4 bases, with 13 bases left between them. The length of the CDR3 is 14 residues. CDR3 loop: CASSSAQGSYGYTF. For the CDR3, the DNA is TGTGCCAGCAGCTCGGCCCAGGGCAGCTATGGCTACACCTTC.

This sequence joins TRBV2 and TRBJ2-1; unclear D gene. Trimming stripped 6 bases from V and 5 bases from J, with 8 bases between. There are 12 residues in the CDR3. Germline lookup yields CDR1 SNHLY and CDR2 FYNNEI. The CDR3 reads CASSASDNEQFF. The CDR3, as DNA: TGTGCCAGCAGCGCGTCCGACAATGAGCAGTTCTTC. Full variable domain (outside the CDR3, taken from reference TRBV2 and TRBJ2-1): EPEVTQTPSHQVTQMGQEVILRCVPISNHLYFYWYRQILGQKVEFLVSFYNNEISEKSEIFDDQFSVERPDGSNFTLKIRSTKLEDSAMYFCASSASDNEQFFGPGTRLTVL.

The chain has TRBV30 and TRBJ1-2; tentative D call: TRBD1 (6 bases). V lost 3 bases, J lost 4 bases, and 9 bases lay in between. This CDR3 region has 12 residues. Germline V CDR1 and CDR2: GTSNPN, SVGIG (reference sequence). The CDR3 reads CAWSTGFYGYTF. DNA of the CDR3: TGTGCCTGGAGCACAGGGTTCTATGGCTACACCTTC.

V is TRBV6-8 and J is TRBJ2-7; D might be TRBD1 (6 bases). The germline CDR1 and CDR2 sequences are MNHGY and SAAAGT. CDR3 length: 15 amino acids. The V and J ends lost 1 base and 4 bases respectively, with 14 bases between them. The CDR3 reads CASSYLGTLFYEQYF. CDR3 sequence (DNA): TGTGCCAGCAGTTACTTGGGGACACTATTTTACGAGCAGTACTTC.

This chain links TRBV2 with TRBJ2-1, with D possibly TRBD1 on 5 matching bases. The CDR3 loop spans 12 amino acids. V was trimmed by 3 bases and J by 7 bases, leaving 7 bases between them. The germline CDR1 and CDR2 sequences are SNHLY and FYNNEI. The CDR3 loop reads CASSDRVNEQFF. DNA of the CDR3: TGTGCCAGCAGTGACAGGGTGAATGAGCAGTTCTTC.

The chain combines TRBV7-8 with TRBJ1-5; perhaps TRBD1 as D (5 bases). The V end was cut by 7 bases, the J end by 5 bases, with 18 bases between. Germline lookup yields CDR1 SGHVS and CDR2 FQNEAQ. The CDR3 contains 15 residues. CDR3 nucleotides: TGTGCCAGCATCGCAGGGAGGGGCAGAGATCAGCCCCAGCATTTT. It is translated as CASIAGRGRDQPQHF.

V usage is TRBV28 and J usage is TRBJ1-5, with D hard to call. This CDR3 has 13 amino acids. From germline, CDR1 is MDHEN and CDR2 SYDVKM. Trimming removed 2 bases at V and 6 bases at J, with 8 bases between. CDR3 in amino acids: CASSLEGSQPQHF. Written as DNA, the CDR3 is TGTGCCAGCAGTTTAGAGGGATCTCAGCCCCAGCATTTT.

The chain is built from TRBV7-7 and TRBJ2-2; TRBD2 aligns across 11 bases. CDR3 size: 16 residues. With 5 bases clipped from V and 1 base from J, the junction kept 3 bases outside the gene matches. The germline V gene encodes CDR1 SSHAT and CDR2 FNYEAQ (reference sequence). The CDR3 coding sequence is TGTGCCAGCAGCCAGACTAGCGGGGTGAACACCGGGGAGCTGTTTTTT. Translation: CASSQTSGVNTGELFF. Full variable domain (remainder filled in from reference TRBV7-7 and TRBJ2-2): GAGVSQSPRYKVTKRGQDVTLRCDPISSHATLYWYQQALGQGPEFLTYFNYEAQPDKSGLPSDRFSAERPEGSISTLTIQRTEQRDSAMYRCASSQTSGVNTGELFFGEGSRLTVL.

This chain connects TRBV6-1 to TRBJ1-2, with 7 positions matching TRBD1. Germline lookup yields CDR1 MNHNS and CDR2 SASEGT. After removal of 2 bases from V and 0 bases from J, the junction contained 15 bases not matched to a gene. CDR3 length equals 19 residues. CDR3 coding DNA: TGTGCCAGCAGTGAAATTTACGGTTCCGGACAGGCGACTAACTATGGCTACACCTTC. Protein product: CASSEIYGSGQATNYGYTF.

The V call is TRBV5-1, the J call TRBJ2-3; D is perhaps TRBD2 (6 bases). V lost 3 bases and J 6 bases, leaving 20 bases between the germline ends. CDR1 is SGHRS, CDR2 YFSETQ, per germline. This CDR3 contains 16 residues. The CDR3 protein is CASSWMTGDPYDTQYF. CDR3 nucleotide sequence: TGCGCCAGCAGCTGGATGACGGGGGACCCTTACGATACGCAGTATTTT. Full variable domain (rest looked up from reference TRBV5-1 and TRBJ2-3): KAGVTQTPRYLIKTRGQQVTLSCSPISGHRSVSWYQQTPGQGLQFLFEYFSETQRNKGNFPGRFSGRQFSNSRSEMNVSTLELGDSALYLCASSWMTGDPYDTQYFGPGTRLTVL.

The table lists this clone with a few counts. The rearrangement links TRBV30 to TRBJ1-5; no definite D call. CDR1 is GTSNPN and CDR2 is SVGIG in the germline V gene (reference sequence). Trimming took 2 bases from V and 4 from J, leaving 9 bases between them. This CDR3 has 13 amino acids. Here the CDR3 reads CAWSFRGNQPQHF. CDR3 in DNA: TGTGCCTGGAGTTTTAGAGGGAATCAGCCCCAGCATTTT.

The chain uses TRBV5-4 and TRBJ2-2, with TRBD2 matching 8 bases. Trimming at V came to 0 bases and at J to 2 bases, leaving 9 bases not matched to a gene. CDR1 is SGHNT and CDR2 is YYREEE in the germline V gene (reference sequence). There are 18 residues in the CDR3. CDR3 nucleotides: TGTGCCAGCAGCTTGGAGGTTAGCGGGGTGATAAACACCGGGGAGCTGTTTTTT. Protein sequence: CASSLEVSGVINTGELFF.

V gene TRBV19 combines with J gene TRBJ2-6; 10 bases agree with TRBD1. J was trimmed by 1 base and V by 7 bases; bases with no gene match: 7. The CDR3 contains 17 residues. Germline V gene data show CDR1 as LNHDA and CDR2 as SQIVND (reference sequence). CDR3 sequence (DNA): TGTGCCAGTACCCCGGGACAGGGGATGTCTGGGGCCAACGTCCTGACTTTC. It codes for CASTPGQGMSGANVLTF.

This chain connects TRBV6-4 to TRBJ1-2; D gene unclear. Germline CDR1 is MRHNA and CDR2 is SNTAGT. The CDR3 runs to 13 residues. V lost 5 bases and J 4 bases, leaving 11 bases between the germline ends. CDR3: CASSQERGYGYTF. The DNA of the CDR3 is TGTGCCAGCAGTCAGGAACGGGGCTATGGCTACACCTTC.

The chain employs TRBV18 and TRBJ1-6, with 8 nucleotides matching TRBD1. CDR3 length: 15 residues. After removal of 3 bases from V and 5 bases from J, the junction contained 3 bases not matched to a gene. The germline CDR1 and CDR2 sequences are KGHSH and LQKENI. The CDR3 loop reads CASSPGQGDNSPLHF. The CDR3, as DNA: TGTGCCAGCTCACCCGGACAGGGAGATAATTCACCCCTCCACTTT.

The chain has TRBV5-1 and TRBJ2-3; D remains ambiguous. Germline lookup yields CDR1 SGHRS and CDR2 YFSETQ. The CDR3 runs to 13 residues. The V gene lost 3 bases and the J gene lost 5 bases, with 10 bases spanning the gap. CDR3 sequence reads: CASSSAIEDTQYF. For the CDR3, the DNA is TGCGCCAGCAGCTCCGCGATAGAAGATACGCAGTATTTT. Full variable domain (missing parts from reference TRBV5-1 and TRBJ2-3): KAGVTQTPRYLIKTRGQQVTLSCSPISGHRSVSWYQQTPGQGLQFLFEYFSETQRNKGNFPGRFSGRQFSNSRSEMNVSTLELGDSALYLCASSSAIEDTQYFGPGTRLTVL.

The chain has TRBV7-9 and TRBJ2-7; 7 bases match TRBD2. Trimming at V came to 5 bases and at J to 0 bases, leaving 19 bases not matched to a gene. Germline CDR1 SEHNR, CDR2 FQNEAQ (reference sequence). The CDR3 length is 19 residues. The CDR3 region has the DNA TGTGCCAGCAGCCCTAGTGTCGGAATCGGGCGGGGGTCCTCCTACGAGCAGTACTTC. It yields the protein CASSPSVGIGRGSSYEQYF.

This chain uses TRBV2 with TRBJ2-2; no reliable D call. This CDR3 contains 13 residues. Germline lookup yields CDR1 SNHLY and CDR2 FYNNEI. V was clipped by 4 bases and J by 7 bases, with 10 bases between them. The CDR3 sequence is CASSGLPYGELFF. CDR3 DNA sequence: TGTGCCAGCAGTGGGCTCCCTTACGGGGAGCTGTTTTTT.